This T cell receptor (beta chain) was sequenced in a study of cytomegalovirus exposure and HLA in healthy donors. Notes on the study in general: Upon later analysis, TCR association rates were observed to vary by HLA locus, being highest for DRB1 and lowest for HLA-C. CMV serostatus was the sole immune exposure information available.

This clone was recorded a few times. Its antigen remains unidentified. The PCR made use of 60 Vbeta and 13 Jbeta primers. As processed by the authors: There were some 87 million unique TCR beta chains by a later count, and about 12 million of them were shared. Clones were sequenced by immunoSEQ multiplex PCR, and TCRdb holds only the in-frame ones, with some missing. V, J and clone size are taken as reported in that table, and D and trimming were inferred from the DNA itself. The sample includes about 140,000 clones, 68% of them seen just once. This CDR3 is 16 amino acids long. With V trimmed by 0 bases and J by 0 bases, 5 bases remained unmatched. CDR1 and CDR2 from the germline V gene are SGDLS and YYNGEE.

This sequence was found in a man in his sixties in good health and CMV-seronegative. The chain links TRBV9 to TRBJ1-1; 7 bases align to TRBD1. Sequenced input: PBMCs. The CDR3 region has the DNA TGTGCCAGCAGCGTAGCCGGACAGGTCGTGAACACTGAAGCTTTCTTT. Its translation: CASSVAGQVVNTEAFF.